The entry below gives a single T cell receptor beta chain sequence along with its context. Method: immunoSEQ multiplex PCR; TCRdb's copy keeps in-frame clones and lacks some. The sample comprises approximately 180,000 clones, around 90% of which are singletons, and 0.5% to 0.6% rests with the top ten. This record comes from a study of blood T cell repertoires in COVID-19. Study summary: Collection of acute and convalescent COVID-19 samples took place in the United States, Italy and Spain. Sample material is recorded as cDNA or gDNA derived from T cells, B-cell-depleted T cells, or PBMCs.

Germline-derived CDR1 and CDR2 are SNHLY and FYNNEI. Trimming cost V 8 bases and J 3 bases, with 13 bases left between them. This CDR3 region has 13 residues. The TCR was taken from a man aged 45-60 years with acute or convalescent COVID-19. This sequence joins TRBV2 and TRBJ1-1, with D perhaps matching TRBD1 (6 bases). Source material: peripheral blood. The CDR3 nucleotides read TGTGCCAGCGCTGGACAGTCGGACACTGAAGCTTTCTTT. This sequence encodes CASAGQSDTEAFF.